Each of the 5 T cell receptor beta chains below was sequenced from the same sample in a study of radiotherapy plus CTLA-4 blockade in lung cancer. Here immunoSEQ multiplex PCR was the method, and the copy in TCRdb shows in-frame clones only, minus some. Of roughly 120,000 clones listed, just under 80% were seen once; the top ten hold about 5%. Here the sequenced sample was peripheral blood, taken from a patient treated with radiotherapy plus ipilimumab. The source is a human donor with non-small cell lung cancer who had a partial response to radiotherapy plus ipilimumab.

The genes are TRBV7-6 and TRBJ2-7; TRBD2 matches at 15 bases. Germline lookup yields CDR1 SGHVS and CDR2 FNYEAQ. This CDR3 region has 16 residues. V gave up 3 bases and J gave up 6 bases; unmatched junction bases: 6. The CDR3 bases are TGTGCCAGCAGCTTGGGGACTAGCGGGAGGCTGGCCGAGCAGTACTTC. Protein sequence: CASSLGTSGRLAEQYF.

V is TRBV28 and J is TRBJ2-1; D unresolved. The CDR3 is 14 residues long. Germline V gene lookup returns CDR1 MDHEN and CDR2 SYDVKM. Trimming stripped 3 bases from V and 1 base from J, with 7 bases between. For the CDR3, the DNA is TGTGCCAGCAGTTTCGCCAGATCCTACAATGAGCAGTTCTTC. This codes for CASSFARSYNEQFF.

The chain couples TRBV5-1 to TRBJ1-4; D is perhaps TRBD1 (6 bases). The CDR3 extends over 14 amino acids. Germline V lookup: CDR1 SGHRS, CDR2 YFSETQ. Deletions cut 0 bases from V and 8 bases from J, with 11 bases between. The CDR3 DNA sequence: TGCGCCAGCAGCTTGGCAGGGGTTGGAGAAAAACTGTTTTTT. Protein product: CASSLAGVGEKLFF.

The chain couples TRBV19 to TRBJ1-1, with TRBD1 as a possible D gene (6 bases). Germline V gives CDR1 LNHDA, CDR2 SQIVND (reference sequence). Between the trimmed V and J ends, which lost 4 bases and 0 bases, there was a span of 15 bases. CDR3 size: 16 residues. Here the CDR3 reads CASSTTGTGLNTEAFF. Written as DNA, the CDR3 is TGTGCCAGTAGTACTACAGGGACCGGACTGAACACTGAAGCTTTCTTT.

The CDR3 nucleotides are TGTGCCAGCAGTAGTATAGGGACAGGGGAAGGGGGCTACACCTTC. It translates to CASSSIGTGEGGYTF. V is TRBV6-1 and J is TRBJ1-2; 10 bases are shared with TRBD1. V shed 5 bases, J shed 8 bases, and the junction held 11 bases outside the gene matches. CDR1 and CDR2 (germline): MNHNS, SASEGT. The CDR3 runs 15 residues.